These 13 T cell receptor beta chains were all obtained from the same sample, sequenced in a study of blood T cell repertoires in COVID-19. The assay was immunoSEQ multiplex PCR, and TCRdb's table has in-frame clones only and misses some. Here the sample spans over 45,000 clones, approximately 80% being singletons. The sample taken for sequencing was peripheral blood. The receptor source for this set is a human donor with active or convalescent COVID-19. The donor label of this sample is uncertain.

V and J are TRBV5-1 and TRBJ2-1; 10 bases match TRBD2. The V gene's germline CDR1 is SGHRS and CDR2 YFSETQ. The trim removed 0 bases at V and 6 bases at J, leaving 6 bases unmatched. This CDR3 has 16 amino acids. The CDR3 bases are TGCGCCAGCAGCTTGGCCCCTAGCGGGAGTACCAATGAGCAGTTCTTC. Its protein product is CASSLAPSGSTNEQFF. The complete variable domain, with remaining parts taken from reference TRBV5-1 and TRBJ2-1, reads KAGVTQTPRYLIKTRGQQVTLSCSPISGHRSVSWYQQTPGQGLQFLFEYFSETQRNKGNFPGRFSGRQFSNSRSEMNVSTLELGDSALYLCASSLAPSGSTNEQFFGPGTRLTVL.

This chain links TRBV9 with TRBJ2-7, with 14 bases identical to TRBD2. The germline CDR1 and CDR2 sequences are SGDLS and YYNGEE. This CDR3 is 20 amino acids long. Trimming removed 5 bases from V and 3 bases from J; junction bases left unmatched: 19. As DNA, the CDR3 is TGTGCCAGCAGGGACGCCGGCTCCGGGACTAGCGGGAGAGCCAACTACGAGCAGTACTTC. Its translation is CASRDAGSGTSGRANYEQYF.

V is TRBV10-3 and J is TRBJ1-2; 9 positions match TRBD1. CDR3 length equals 12 residues. Germline assignment: CDR1 ENHRY and CDR2 SYGVKD. V gave up 3 bases and J gave up 8 bases; unmatched junction bases: 1. The CDR3 spells CAISDGTGGYTF. The DNA of the CDR3 is TGTGCCATCAGTGACGGGACAGGGGGCTACACCTTC.

This clone has only one observation. V gene TRBV3-1 (or the pseudogene TRBV3-2) combines with J gene TRBJ2-1, with 10 bases fitting TRBD2. Germline loops: CDR1 LGHDT, CDR2 YNNKEL (reference sequence). Germline trimming cut 4 bases from V and 2 bases from J; bases unmatched to any gene: 2. The CDR3 is made up of 15 amino acids. This CDR3 reads CASSRAGGAYNEQFF. The CDR3 DNA is TGTGCCAGCAGCCGAGCGGGAGGGGCCTACAATGAGCAGTTCTTC.

The rearrangement uses TRBV20-1 and TRBJ2-1; TRBD2 matches at 7 bases. This CDR3 comprises 16 residues. Germline V gives CDR1 DFQATT, CDR2 SNEGSKA (reference sequence). J gave up 2 bases and V 3 bases, and 10 bases lay outside the gene matches. The CDR3 DNA reads TGCAGTGCTAGTGGGCTCGGGGGGAGAACCTACAATGAGCAGTTCTTC. It yields the protein CSASGLGGRTYNEQFF.

The chain employs TRBV7-9 and TRBJ1-5; D uncertain. Trimming took 2 bases from V and 1 from J, leaving 18 bases between them. This CDR3 has 18 amino acids. Germline assignment: CDR1 SEHNR and CDR2 FQNEAQ (reference sequence). CDR3 in amino acids: CASSLQAGSSGSNQPQHF. For the CDR3, the DNA is TGTGCCAGCAGCTTACAGGCTGGATCGAGCGGGAGCAATCAGCCCCAGCATTTT.

This chain joins TRBV2 and TRBJ2-1; 12 bases map to TRBD1. The CDR3 runs to 16 residues. V shed 6 bases and J 6 bases; nucleotides not matched to a gene: 9. CDR1 SNHLY and CDR2 FYNNEI come from the germline V gene. The DNA for the CDR3 is TGTGCCAGCAGCGGAGGGACAGGGGGCTTTGTCAATGAGCAGTTCTTC. This translates into CASSGGTGGFVNEQFF.

This clone occurred once. Different DNA sequences within this sample yield the same CDR3. The rearrangement uses TRBV30 and TRBJ1-1; the D is unclear. Germline CDR1 GTSNPN, CDR2 SVGIG (reference sequence). CDR3 length equals 11 residues. The V gene lost 2 bases and the J gene lost 4 bases, with 5 bases spanning the gap. CDR3 residues: CAWSPGTEAFF. For the CDR3, the DNA is TGTGCCTGGAGTCCCGGCACTGAAGCTTTCTTT. The variable domain in full, completed from reference TRBV30 and TRBJ1-1, reads SQTIHQWPATLVQPVGSPLSLECTVEGTSNPNLYWYRQAAGRGLQLLFYSVGIGQISSEVPQNLSASRPQDRQFILSSKKLLLSDSGFYLCAWSPGTEAFFGQGTRLTVV.

The chain is built from TRBV7-3 and TRBJ2-3, with 7 bases that match TRBD2. The germline CDR1 and CDR2 sequences are SGHTA and FQGTGA. This CDR3 has 16 amino acids. With 1 base clipped from V and 1 base from J, the junction kept 5 bases outside the gene matches. This CDR3 is CASSLNGGGGTDTQYF. The CDR3 bases are TGTGCCAGCAGCTTAAACGGGGGAGGGGGCACAGATACGCAGTATTTT.

This clone occurred once. This chain joins TRBV7-2 and TRBJ1-5, with D maybe TRBD1 (6 bases). CDR1 is SGHTA, CDR2 FQGNSA, per germline. The CDR3 runs 17 residues. V gave up 0 bases and J gave up 3 bases, with 15 bases separating them. The CDR3 DNA is TGTGCCAGCAGCTTAGCCGGGACATTCGAGGCCAATCAGCCCCAGCATTTT. Amino acids: CASSLAGTFEANQPQHF.

V and J are TRBV5-1 and TRBJ1-3; D is undetermined. The CDR3 has 15 residues. Between the trimmed V and J ends, which lost 1 base and 2 bases, there was a span of 10 bases. Germline CDR1 reads SGHRS; CDR2 reads YFSETQ. CDR3 DNA sequence: TGCGCCAGCAGCTTGACAGATCTTGCTGGAAACACCATATATTTT. Protein: CASSLTDLAGNTIYF.

The gene calls are TRBV11-2 and TRBJ2-2; TRBD2 might be the D (6 bases). Looked up from germline, CDR1 is SGHAT and CDR2 is FQNNGV. Trimming took off 5 bases at V and 8 bases at J, with 21 bases between the two ends. This CDR3 has 16 amino acids. This chain's CDR3 is CASSPRGLGQKGELFF. The CDR3 DNA sequence: TGTGCCAGCAGCCCCCGGGGACTTGGGCAGAAGGGGGAGCTGTTTTTT.

The rearrangement links TRBV24-1 to TRBJ2-3, with 9 bases identical to TRBD2. CDR3 length: 14 amino acids. Germline lookup yields CDR1 KGHDR and CDR2 SFDVKD. V was clipped by 10 bases and J by 4 bases; unmatched bases: 8. CDR3 residues: CATAGTSLADTQYF. The CDR3 DNA sequence: TGTGCCACGGCCGGGACTAGCCTAGCAGATACGCAGTATTTT.